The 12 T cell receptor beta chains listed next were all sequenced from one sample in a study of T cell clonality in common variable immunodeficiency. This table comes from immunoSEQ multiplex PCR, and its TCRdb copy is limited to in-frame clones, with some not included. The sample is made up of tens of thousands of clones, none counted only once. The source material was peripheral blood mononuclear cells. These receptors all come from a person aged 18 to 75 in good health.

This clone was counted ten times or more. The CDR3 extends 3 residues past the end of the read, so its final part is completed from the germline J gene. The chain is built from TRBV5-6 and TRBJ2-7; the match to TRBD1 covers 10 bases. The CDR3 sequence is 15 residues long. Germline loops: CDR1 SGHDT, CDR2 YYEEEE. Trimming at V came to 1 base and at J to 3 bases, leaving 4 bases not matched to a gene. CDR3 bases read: TGTGCCAGCAGCTTGTTAGGGACAGGGGACTACGAG. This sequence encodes CASSLLGTGDYE. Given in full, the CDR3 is CASSLLGTGDYEQYF.

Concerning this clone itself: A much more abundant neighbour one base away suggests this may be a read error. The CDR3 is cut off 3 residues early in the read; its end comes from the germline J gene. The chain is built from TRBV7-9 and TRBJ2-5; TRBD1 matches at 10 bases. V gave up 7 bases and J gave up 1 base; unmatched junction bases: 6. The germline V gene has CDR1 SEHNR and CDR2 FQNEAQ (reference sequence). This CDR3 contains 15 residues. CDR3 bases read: TGTGCCAGCAACCTGGGGACAGGGGTCCAAGAGACC. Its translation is CASNLGTGVQET. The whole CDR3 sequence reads CASNLGTGVQETQYF.

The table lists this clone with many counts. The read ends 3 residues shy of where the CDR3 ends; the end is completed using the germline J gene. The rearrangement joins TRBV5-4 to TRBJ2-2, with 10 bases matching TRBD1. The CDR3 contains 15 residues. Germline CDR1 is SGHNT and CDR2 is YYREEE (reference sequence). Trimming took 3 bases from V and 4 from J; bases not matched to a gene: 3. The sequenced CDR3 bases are TGTGCCAGCAGCTCGGGACAGGGGCTCACCGGGGAG. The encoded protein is CASSSGQGLTGE. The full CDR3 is CASSSGQGLTGELFF.

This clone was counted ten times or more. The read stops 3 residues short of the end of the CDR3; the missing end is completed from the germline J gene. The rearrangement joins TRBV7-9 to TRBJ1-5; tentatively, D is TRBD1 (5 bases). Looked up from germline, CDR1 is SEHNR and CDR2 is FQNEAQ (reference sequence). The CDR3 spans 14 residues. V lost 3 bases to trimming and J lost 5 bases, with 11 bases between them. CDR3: CASSFSGRDQPQHF. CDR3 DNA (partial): TGTGCCAGCAGCTTTTCAGGGAGGGATCAGCCC. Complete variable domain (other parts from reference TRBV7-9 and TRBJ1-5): DTGVSQNPRHKITKRGQNVTFRCDPISEHNRLYWYRQTLGQGPEFLTYFQNEAQLEKSRLLSDRFSAERPKGSFSTLEIQRTEQGDSAMYLCASSFSGRDQPQHFGDGTRLSIL.

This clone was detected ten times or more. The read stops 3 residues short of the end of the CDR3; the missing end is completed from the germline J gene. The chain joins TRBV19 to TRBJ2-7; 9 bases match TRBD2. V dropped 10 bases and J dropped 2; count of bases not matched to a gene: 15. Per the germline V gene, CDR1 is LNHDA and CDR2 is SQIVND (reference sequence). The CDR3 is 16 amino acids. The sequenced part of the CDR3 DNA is TGTGCCACCTGGGGGCCTAGCGGGACCGAGCCCTACGAG. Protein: CATWGPSGTEPYE. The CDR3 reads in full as CATWGPSGTEPYEQYF.

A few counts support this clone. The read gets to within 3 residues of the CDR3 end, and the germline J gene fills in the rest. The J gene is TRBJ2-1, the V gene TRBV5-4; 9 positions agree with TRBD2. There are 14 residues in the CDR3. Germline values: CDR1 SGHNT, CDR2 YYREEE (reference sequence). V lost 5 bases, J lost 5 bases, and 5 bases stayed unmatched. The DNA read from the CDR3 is TGTGCCAGCAGTACGAGCGGGAGGAACAATGAG. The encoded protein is CASSTSGRNNE. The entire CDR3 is CASSTSGRNNEQFF.

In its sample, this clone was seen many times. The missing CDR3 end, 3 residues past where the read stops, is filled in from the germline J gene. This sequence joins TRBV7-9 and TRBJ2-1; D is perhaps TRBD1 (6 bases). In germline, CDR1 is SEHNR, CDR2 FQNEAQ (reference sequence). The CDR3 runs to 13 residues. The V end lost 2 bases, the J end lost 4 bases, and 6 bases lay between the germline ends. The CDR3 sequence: CASSLRGYNEQFF. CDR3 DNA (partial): TGTGCCAGCAGCTTAAGGGGGTACAATGAG.

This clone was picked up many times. This CDR3 is CSDTGSTNTEAFF. CDR3 DNA (partial): TGCAGCGATACAGGGAGTACGAACACTGAA. This rearrangement joins TRBV29-1 to TRBJ1-1; possibly TRBD1 for D (6 bases). The read falls 3 residues short of the CDR3 end, and the missing part is taken from the germline J gene. Between the trimmed V and J ends, which lost 7 bases and 1 base, there was a span of 13 bases. The germline V gene has CDR1 SQVTM and CDR2 ANQGSEA. This CDR3 region has 13 residues.

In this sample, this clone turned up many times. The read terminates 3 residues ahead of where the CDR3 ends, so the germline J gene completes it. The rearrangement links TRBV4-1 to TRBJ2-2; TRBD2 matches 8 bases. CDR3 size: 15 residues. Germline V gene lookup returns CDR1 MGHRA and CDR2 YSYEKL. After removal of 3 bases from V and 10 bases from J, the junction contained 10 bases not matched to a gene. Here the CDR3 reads CASSHHTGTSVELFF. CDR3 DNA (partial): TGCGCCAGCAGCCACCACACCGGGACTAGTGTGGAG.

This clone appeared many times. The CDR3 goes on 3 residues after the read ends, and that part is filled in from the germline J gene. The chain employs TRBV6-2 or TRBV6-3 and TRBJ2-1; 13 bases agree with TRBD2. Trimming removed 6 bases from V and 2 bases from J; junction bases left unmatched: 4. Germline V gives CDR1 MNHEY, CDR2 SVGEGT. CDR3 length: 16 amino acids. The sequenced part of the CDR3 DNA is TGTGCCAGCAGGACCACTAGCGGGGGGGCCTACAATGAG. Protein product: CASRTTSGGAYNE. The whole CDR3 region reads CASRTTSGGAYNEQFF.

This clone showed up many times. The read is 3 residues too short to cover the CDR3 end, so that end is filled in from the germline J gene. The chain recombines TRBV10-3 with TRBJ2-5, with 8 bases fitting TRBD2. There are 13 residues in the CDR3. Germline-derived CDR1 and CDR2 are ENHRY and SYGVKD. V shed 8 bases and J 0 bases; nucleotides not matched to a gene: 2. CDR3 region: CAIGRGDQETQYF. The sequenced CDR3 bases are TGTGCCATCGGGCGGGGGGACCAAGAGACC.

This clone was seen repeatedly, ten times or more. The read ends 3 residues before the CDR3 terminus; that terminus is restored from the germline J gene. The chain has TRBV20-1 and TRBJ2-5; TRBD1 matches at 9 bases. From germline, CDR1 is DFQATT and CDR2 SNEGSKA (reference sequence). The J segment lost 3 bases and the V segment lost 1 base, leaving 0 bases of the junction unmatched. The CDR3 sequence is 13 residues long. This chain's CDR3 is CSARGTGEETQYF. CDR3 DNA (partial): TGCAGTGCTAGAGGGACAGGGGAAGAGACC.